This T cell receptor (beta chain) comes out of a study of shared clonotypes between healthy human individuals (dated by TCRdb to the early 2020s). About the investigation overall: The cohort included three men and a couple of women between 18 and 49 years of age. For each donor, CD4 naive and CD4 memory were each run on three plates, CD8 naive on two plates, and CD8 memory on one plate. To estimate repertoire size and how much clonotype sharing occurs between individuals, the study deeply sequenced the blood TCR repertoires of several healthy adults. Libraries were prepared and TCR repertoires were sequenced by different laboratories using diverse techniques, in order to increase sequencing depth and limit assay-specific biases. Between about 0.85 and 8.9 billion PBMCs per donor were obtained by leukapheresis. Results and caveats for the whole study, not just this receptor: Clonotypes shared by all four sorted-subset donors showed higher generation probabilities than non-shared clonotypes. Because the study included only a small number of donors, the genetic and exposure-history diversity represented was limited. Naive subsets generally had larger estimated clonotype richness than memory subsets did. Based on pairwise subsampling, the degree of clonotype sharing among donors was expected to be affected by sequencing depth. Only blood was sampled, and tissue TCR repertoires likely differ from those in blood. Sharing across a handful of donors was observed for roughly 5% of naive CD4, 3.5% of naive CD8, over 2% of memory CD4, and about 0.4% of memory CD8 clonotypes. Incomplete sequencing was indicated by rarefaction of sorted-subset datasets, despite the large sequencing depth.

This clone was seen only a few times. The antigen it recognizes is unknown. Qualities for individual bases were not recorded, and no much larger clone is one base off. Using the deep immunoSEQ assay, TCR CDR3 regions were amplified from genomic DNA by multiplex PCR. Extracted genomic DNA from each cell subset was spread evenly across all wells of several immunoSEQ 96-well plates, with each plate serving as a replicate. Each replicate PCR for sorted subsets received around 200 ng genomic DNA, equal to about 30,000 T cell genomes. The purified libraries were quantified using a Qubit 3.0 fluorometer, sized with a Bioanalyzer 2100, and then quantified again using the KAPA Library Quantification kit. Every immunoSEQ 96-well plate was sequenced on a separate single-read 150-cycle Illumina NextSeq 550 flow cell. In the authors' own workflow: The immunoSEQ output contained only junctional sequences without quality scores, so filtering could not match that applied to full-length reads. To assign V/J genes and CDR3, sequences were annotated against IMGT germline references using PyIR, a Python wrapper for IgBLAST v1.9. Reads were filtered out if the reads had weak V/J assignments (E-value above 1e-6), no CDR3, stop codons, out-of-frame junctions, or ambiguous translated residues. A V3J clonotype was defined by an identical inferred V gene, J gene, and CDR3 amino acid sequence. Percentage overlap between repertoires was computed as shared unique clonotypes divided by the size of the smaller repertoire. Richness of each repertoire was evaluated using RTK rarefaction, the Chao1 estimator, and Recon v2.1 estimates of unobserved clonotypes. Generation probabilities were computed with OLGA for all TCRbeta clonotypes obtained by the gDNA method from a handful of donors. Imported from immuneACCESS, the table was reduced by TCRdb to in-frame sequences with V and J called. These copies leave out some clones; in studies compared against another copy, an unresolved V gene accounts for under half, and the cause of the remainder is not known. That table furnishes V, J and clone size, whereas the DNA furnished D and trimming. The sample table shows about 730,000 clones, and 72% are seen once. The ten largest clones capture under 2% of the sample.

Healthy HIV-negative adults with no recently reported acute infections or vaccinations were included as donors. Only Caucasian adults living in Nashville, Tennessee, USA were represented among the donors. CD4+ T cells were enriched through magnetic negative selection, after which naive cells were positively selected on CD45RA and the remaining negative fraction served as the memory subset. Blood was collected by leukapheresis, and PBMCs were isolated by Ficoll-Histopaque density gradient centrifugation and then cryopreserved in liquid nitrogen vapor phase. Analytical flow cytometry was used to check the purity and quantity of each magnetically sorted T cell population. Genomic DNA was isolated from every sorted fraction and measured by UV absorbance on a Nanodrop 2000c. This TCR derives from a woman aged 25 to 45 in good health. Specimen: memory CD4+ T cells sorted from blood. The sample's cell subset or site label, in plain terms: CD45RA-negative fraction.

The CDR3 region reads CASSQGRTLNQAFF. The nucleotide sequence reads TGCGCCAGCAGCCAAGGTAGGACACTTAACCAAGCTTTCTTT. The rearrangement joined TRBV4-1 to TRBJ1-1, and perhaps TRBD1 as D gene, on 5 matching bases. The cysteine opens and the phenylalanine closes a CDR3 of 14 amino acids. This entry keeps only the CDR3 DNA: 42 bases, framed from base 1. V sheds 1 base and J sheds 9 bases, leaving 15 bases between their ends. CDR1 and CDR2, per the germline V gene, are MGHRA and YSYEKL.